This T cell receptor (beta chain) was captured by sequencing in a study of cytomegalovirus exposure and HLA in healthy donors (dated by TCRdb to about 2017). In the study overall: In an earlier analysis of approximately 500 of the donors, 250 to 350 Gb of sequence data and 117 million unique TCR beta sequences from approximately 180 million T cells were reported. About 300 gigabases of sequencing data and tens of millions of unique TCR sequences were included in an early release covering about 620 HLA-typed donors. Among the roughly 370 genotyped donors, approximately 81% belonged to the genetic ancestry cluster associated with self-reported Caucasian donors. The study aimed to test whether signatures of past pathogen exposure could be identified by cataloging public T cell receptors. Using immunosequencing, the study profiled T cell repertoires from approximately 700 subjects and related those repertoires to cytomegalovirus serostatus. Along with the roughly 700-subject first cohort, a separate validation cohort of over a hundred different subjects was used. The study combined high-throughput TCR immunosequencing, statistical association of individual TCRs with disease status, and machine learning to predict cytomegalovirus infection status. To study patterns of TCR occurrence, a later analysis re-analyzed previously published TCR beta repertoires from hundreds of donors and added high-resolution HLA genotyping. Rather than using new phenotypic data, the later analysis identified candidate immune exposures from TCR beta sequences and from how often those sequences occurred across donors. In an earlier analysis of over 550 of the donors, high-throughput TCR beta sequencing was used to judge whether each TCR beta V gene segment behaved as functional or pseudogenic. Alongside the repertoire data, information on donor age, sex, ethnicity and CMV serostatus was compiled. A later genetic analysis took genome-wide SNP genotypes for about 65% of the 666 donors and used that subset as a discovery cohort. All discovery cohort repertoires had been generated using a single sequencing platform. Class I and class II HLA loci were covered by the typing at four-digit resolution. The number of typed donors differed by locus: about 620-630 for A, B, C, DRB1 and DQB1; approximately 520 for DQA1; 606 for DPA1; and some 450 for DPB1. Roughly 5 DR-DQ haplotypes were handled as single units for association and clustering, since linkage in the cohort was strong. Among about 370 genotyped donors of the cohort, an average of approximately 240,000 unique TCR beta nucleotide sequences was sequenced per donor, of which approximately 18% were non-productive. What the research found in general, with its limitations: Most TCR sequences were observed very rarely across donors, whereas some public TCRs were present in many individuals. Strong co-occurrence of HLA alleles, especially DR and DQ, made assigning TCR associations to individual alleles difficult. In a later analysis, several top co-occurrence clusters were reported to appear linked to parvovirus B19, influenza, CMV and Epstein-Barr virus. Seventeen rarely observed V segments, including chromosome 9 orphons, were excluded from the earlier analysis of just under 600 of the donors because counts were too low. Some IMGT-functional V segments, including TRBV6-2 and TRBV6-3, could not be distinguished by the 87-base-pair reads and were therefore excluded. In a later analysis, most CMV-associated TCR beta chains were found to appear HLA-restricted, with HLA associations seemingly driven largely by CMV exposure. In vitro tests confirmed that a few of the cytomegalovirus-associated TCR beta chains recognize cytomegalovirus antigens. According to the authors, the approach could potentially be generalized to other disease states and immunological phenotypes. In a later analysis, TCR association rates were found to vary across HLA loci, with the most associated TCRs seen for DRB1 alleles and the fewest for HLA-C alleles. The only immune exposure information available for the cohort was CMV serostatus. A further reported finding was that TCR beta sequences accurately predicted the HLA-A and HLA-B alleles for most subjects in the first cohort. Presence/absence analyses assumed roughly uniform sequencing depth across donors, an assumption that may not hold. Only TCR beta chains were sequenced in this cohort, and the absence of alpha or paired-chain data limited detectable features. A later analysis associated roughly 17,000 TCR beta sequences with specific HLA alleles at a false discovery rate of 0.05. V-gene and J-gene trimming of TCR beta chains was associated with a missense DCLRE1C variant in a later genetic analysis, and the association was replicated in an independent cohort. In a later genetic analysis, fewer N-insertions in productive TCRs were reported among donors in an Asian-associated ancestry cluster than the roughly 700-donor mean. The study listed 150 to 200 TCR beta chains as associated with cytomegalovirus. A later analysis found that HLA-associated TCR beta chains were more clonally expanded and had lower generation probabilities than equally common non-associated chains. Linkage disequilibrium might explain the correlated functional status among segregating V segments, but an unknown experimental factor could not be ruled out. In both the original and validation cohorts, the classifier was reported to diagnose cytomegalovirus status with high specificity and sensitivity. Because some donors lacked HLA typing at each locus, the association tests relied only on the typed subset. In an earlier analysis of a few hundred of the donors, most TCR beta V segments were observed in productive rearrangements about 87% or about 30% of the time, broadly matching IMGT annotations. A cluster of highly shared sequence variants was judged likely to be a technical artifact of the sequencing pipeline.

The cohort comprised more than 550 healthy bone marrow donors. All cohort members were sampled while nominally healthy, although unrecorded immune exposures were likely present. The donor was CMV seronegative and belonged to the group of 320 or so seronegative cohort members. A peripheral blood sample was collected from each donor, and TCR beta sequencing was performed on peripheral blood mononuclear cells. The Qiagen DNeasy Blood Extraction Kit was used to extract genomic DNA from the blood cell samples. Worth noting for this clone: What this receptor recognizes is not known.

V trim: 0 bases; J trim: 0 bases; unmatched bases: 11. Based on the germline V gene, the CDR1 and CDR2 sequences are LGHNA and YSLEER. There are 20 amino acids in the CDR3, from cysteine to phenylalanine inclusive. Only the CDR3 DNA is retained, 60 bases long and in frame from the first base. Library preparation used the immunoSEQ multiplex PCR assay. For the multiplex PCR, a mixture combining 60 forward primers for TCR Vbeta segments and 13 reverse primers for TCR Jbeta segments was used. Amplification of the CDR3 region of rearranged TCR beta genes was performed with a multiplex PCR assay on genomic DNA. Amplified TCR beta libraries were sequenced as 87-base-pair reads on the Illumina HiSeq System. The study's processing was this. Across the 500 to 700 repertoires, a later analysis counted 78 million or so unique TCR beta chains, roughly 11 million of which were shared by at least two donors. Raw reads were error-corrected and collapsed into unique sequences with a nearest-neighbor algorithm that merged closely related sequences to remove PCR and sequencing errors. Alignment of CDR3 sequences to IMGT reference sequences was used to assign V, D and J gene segments. For a sequence to be retained, a match of at least six nucleotides was required to both a V gene segment and a J gene segment. A rearrangement was called productive if the CDR3 had no stop codons and remained in frame with V and J, and every other rearrangement was called non-productive. Following IMGT convention, CDR3 was defined as the stretch from the second conserved V-encoded cysteine up to the conserved J-encoded phenylalanine. In an earlier analysis of roughly 610 of the donors, sequences lacking an unambiguous match to a single V gene segment were excluded. In an earlier analysis of around 600 of the donors, V segments were called functional above 56.7% productive rearrangements and were called segregating when the between-donor standard deviation exceeded 5%. A statistical classification framework was developed to diagnose cytomegalovirus status using the catalog of TCR beta chain sequences. V and J gene assignment, in a later analysis, came from comparing TCR nucleotide sequences with IMGT/GENE-DB human TR gene sequences. Using the TCRdist pipeline, a later analysis assigned CDR3 sequences along with most-parsimonious VDJ recombination scenarios. A later analysis defined each TCR beta chain by its CDR3 amino acid sequence plus V-gene family, and excluded reads lacking a unique V-gene family. As a way to deal with suspected cross-contamination and a sequencing artifact, a later analysis dropped 450 to 700 nucleotide sequences that were highly shared and had low generation probability. In a later analysis, a clonal expansion index was calculated for each public chain from normalized within-repertoire ranks of inferred template counts. Generation probabilities in a later analysis came from a VDJ recombination model fitted to out-of-frame rearrangements, and those results were checked against IGoR. Hypergeometric tests were used in a later analysis to score TCR-TCR, TCR-HLA and TCR-CMV co-occurrence, with a repertoire-size bias correction applied to the TCR pairs. A later analysis estimated false discovery rates by permuting HLA or CMV assignments 20 times. In a later analysis, co-occurring TCRs were grouped using DBSCAN, and TCRdist sequence similarity was added for clustering within HLA-allele-positive subsets. For co-occurrence clustering, repertoires with fewer than 30,000 or more than 120,000 public chains were excluded, along with a handful of repertoires with anomalous nucleotide sharing. TCRdb retrieved this table from immuneACCESS and kept in-frame rearrangements only. Not all clones are present; in checked studies, unresolved V genes account for under half, and no reason is known for the remainder. From that table come the V and J calls and clone size; the DNA was used to work out D and trimming. For this sample, the table gives about 31,000 clones. The ten largest clones capture approximately 4.8% of the sample.

The rearrangement combines TRBV4-3 with TRBJ2-1, and TRBD2 aligns with 10 junction nucleotides. Sequencing input: PBMCs. The sequence was obtained from a female donor in good health and CMV-seronegative. The CDR3 has the sequence CASSQDPEVSGGASYNEQFF. DNA sequence: TGCGCCAGCAGCCAAGATCCGGAGGTAAGCGGGGGGGCCTCCTACAATGAGCAGTTCTTC.